The sequence of this TCR beta chain was determined in a study of neurological immune-mediated disorders. For sorted libraries, the input was 1 million CD4+ or CD8+ T cells. Per germline, CDR1 SQVTM and CDR2 ANQGSEA. V gave up 7 bases and J gave up 4 bases, with 22 bases separating them. CDR3 length: 15 amino acids. One entry per CDR3 protein, called by TCRdb with MiXCR from the 5' RACE reads. The data show 35,000 to 40,000 distinct CDR3 sequences, approximately 10% seen once. This clonotype was seen many times. Input material: CD4+ T cells from blood. The TCR originated in a woman in her twenties or thirties with HTLV-1-associated myelopathy (HAM/TSP). V gene TRBV29-1 combines with J gene TRBJ1-1; maybe TRBD1 (6 bases). Here the CDR3 reads CSERNRRGATTEAFF. DNA of the CDR3: TGCAGCGAACGGAACAGGCGGGGGGCAACCACTGAAGCTTTCTTT.